The 4 T cell receptor beta chains presented below share a single source sample, sequenced in a study of blood T cell repertoires in COVID-19 (dated by TCRdb to between 2020 and 2021). Preparation of the library involved the immunoSEQ multiplex PCR assay. TCRdb limited this immuneACCESS table to in-frame rearrangements with V and J called. A share of clones is missing; checked studies link under half to unresolved V genes, and the rest is unexplained. This sample lists about 130,000 clones; around 81% were detected once. The ten biggest clones cover 10% to 15% of the sample. Source material: peripheral blood. The receptors shown here come from a man between 60 and 75 years old with acute or convalescent COVID-19.

The CDR3 is CASSVLRTGGSPLHF. CDR3 in DNA: TGTGCCAGCAGCGTATTGCGGACAGGGGGTTCACCCCTCCACTTT. This chain joins TRBV9 and TRBJ1-6; 10 positions agree with TRBD1. The CDR3 is 15 residues long. The germline V gene has CDR1 SGDLS and CDR2 YYNGEE. V shed 1 base, J shed 9 bases, and the junction held 4 bases outside the gene matches.

The chain uses TRBV29-1 and TRBJ2-7; 7 bases line up with TRBD2. V was clipped by 4 bases and J by 0 bases; unmatched bases: 0. This CDR3 is built from 12 residues. Germline CDR1 reads SQVTM; CDR2 reads ANQGSEA. The CDR3 sequence is CSVGGGSYEQYF. The CDR3 region has the DNA TGCAGCGTTGGGGGGGGCTCCTACGAGCAGTACTTC.

The chain is built from TRBV2 and TRBJ1-1; no reliable D call. CDR1 and CDR2 from the germline V gene are SNHLY and FYNNEI. The V and J ends lost 6 bases and 4 bases respectively, with 6 bases between them. This CDR3 is built from 11 residues. The CDR3: CASRTGTEAFF. The CDR3 nucleotides are TGTGCCAGCAGGACGGGCACTGAAGCTTTCTTT. Full variable domain (remainder filled in from reference TRBV2 and TRBJ1-1): EPEVTQTPSHQVTQMGQEVILRCVPISNHLYFYWYRQILGQKVEFLVSFYNNEISEKSEIFDDQFSVERPDGSNFTLKIRSTKLEDSAMYFCASRTGTEAFFGQGTRLTVV.

V and J are TRBV28 and TRBJ2-5, with 12 bases matching TRBD2. Germline V lookup: CDR1 MDHEN, CDR2 SYDVKM. The CDR3 length is 16 residues. Trimming at V came to 2 bases and at J to 4 bases, leaving 5 bases not matched to a gene. CDR3 sequence reads: CASSLLAGGPLETQYF. The CDR3 DNA follows: TGTGCCAGCAGTTTACTAGCGGGAGGGCCTTTAGAGACCCAGTACTTC.